Listed below are T cell receptor beta chains from one sample, sequenced in a study of shared clonotypes between healthy human individuals. The repertoire was sequenced with immunoSEQ multiplex PCR; TCRdb's copy has only in-frame clones and lacks some. The table lists a few million clones, 93% of them singletons. The sample was naive CD8+ T cells from PBMCs. These receptors all stem from a man aged 18 to 29 in good health. Some clones in this sample may be carry-over from other donors' samples. Both conserved end residues are part of each CDR3. D genes are given only for firm matches. Clone size is given for some rows only: seen once, a few or many times, or a class if the clone is expanded.

len: 15; d_gene: .; j_gene: TRBJ1-1; v_gene: TRBV9; abundance: .; CDR3nt: TGTGCCAGCAGCCCTCCCGGGACGGTGAACACTGAAGCTTTCTTT; CDR3aa: CASSPPGTVNTEAFF
len: 16; d_gene: TRBD1; j_gene: TRBJ1-1; v_gene: TRBV7-9; abundance: .; CDR3nt: TGTGCCAGCAGCCCCGGGACAGGGCACATGAACACTGAAGCTTTCTTT; CDR3aa: CASSPGTGHMNTEAFF
len: 14; d_gene: .; j_gene: TRBJ2-1; v_gene: TRBV5-6; abundance: .; CDR3nt: TGTGCCAGCAGCTTGGCGGGGGTCTACAATGAGCAGTTCTTC; CDR3aa: CASSLAGVYNEQFF
len: 16; d_gene: TRBD1; j_gene: TRBJ1-1; v_gene: TRBV4-1; abundance: .; CDR3nt: TGCGCCAGCAGCCAGGCCATAACAGGGGGTAACACTGAAGCTTTCTTT; CDR3aa: CASSQAITGGNTEAFF
len: 17; d_gene: TRBD1; j_gene: TRBJ2-1; v_gene: TRBV11-2; abundance: .; CDR3nt: TGTGCCAGCAGCTTAGGCAGACAGGGGGCTAGCGGTAATGAGCAGTTCTTC; CDR3aa: CASSLGRQGASGNEQFF
len: 14; d_gene: TRBD1; j_gene: TRBJ2-7; v_gene: TRBV6-1; abundance: .; CDR3nt: TGTGCCAGCAGTGGACAGGGAGTTATCTACGAGCAGTACTTC; CDR3aa: CASSGQGVIYEQYF
len: 14; d_gene: .; j_gene: TRBJ1-4; v_gene: TRBV7-9; abundance: few; CDR3nt: TGTGCCAGCAGCCCCCAGGGGATTGATGAAAAACTGTTTTTT; CDR3aa: CASSPQGIDEKLFF
len: 15; d_gene: TRBD2; j_gene: TRBJ2-7; v_gene: TRBV6-5; abundance: .; CDR3nt: TGTGCCAGCAGGGAGCCGACTAGCGGCTATTACGAGCAGTACTTC; CDR3aa: CASREPTSGYYEQYF
len: 13; d_gene: .; j_gene: TRBJ2-5; v_gene: TRBV6-6; abundance: once; CDR3nt: TGTGCCAGCATAGGCAGGGTGCAAGAGACCCAGTACTTC; CDR3aa: CASIGRVQETQYF
len: 12; d_gene: TRBD1; j_gene: TRBJ2-7; v_gene: TRBV29-1; abundance: .; CDR3nt: TGCAGCGCGAAGCAGGGGGCTTACGAGCAGTACTTC; CDR3aa: CSAKQGAYEQYF
len: 14; d_gene: .; j_gene: TRBJ1-5; v_gene: TRBV7-6; abundance: once; CDR3nt: TGTGCCAGCAGCTTAGGAGATAGCAATCAGCCCCAGCATTTT; CDR3aa: CASSLGDSNQPQHF
len: 19; d_gene: TRBD1; j_gene: TRBJ2-5; v_gene: TRBV7-9; abundance: .; CDR3nt: TGTGCCAGCAGCTTAGTTACTATTTCGGGACAGGGGCTTCAAGAGACCCAGTACTTC; CDR3aa: CASSLVTISGQGLQETQYF
len: 14; d_gene: TRBD1; j_gene: TRBJ1-5; v_gene: TRBV11-2; abundance: .; CDR3nt: TGTGCCAGCAGCCTCGGGACAGGCCATCAGCCCCAGCATTTT; CDR3aa: CASSLGTGHQPQHF
len: 15; d_gene: .; j_gene: TRBJ1-5; v_gene: TRBV28; abundance: .; CDR3nt: TGTGCCAGCACTCTCGTCCGGGATAGCAATCAGCCCCAGCATTTT; CDR3aa: CASTLVRDSNQPQHF
len: 15; d_gene: .; j_gene: TRBJ1-1; v_gene: TRBV7-9; abundance: .; CDR3nt: TGTGCCAGCAGCTTCGGGCGCCCGGGGGGCACTGAAGCTTTCTTT; CDR3aa: CASSFGRPGGTEAFF
len: 13; d_gene: .; j_gene: TRBJ1-1; v_gene: TRBV27; abundance: .; CDR3nt: TGTGCCAGCAGTACAGTGGGGAACACTGAAGCTTTCTTT; CDR3aa: CASSTVGNTEAFF
len: 17; d_gene: TRBD2; j_gene: TRBJ2-3; v_gene: TRBV5-1; abundance: .; CDR3nt: TGCGCCAGCAGCCCGGATTGGACTAGCGGGAGCACAGATACGCAGTATTTT; CDR3aa: CASSPDWTSGSTDTQYF
len: 15; d_gene: .; j_gene: TRBJ2-3; v_gene: TRBV7-8; abundance: once; CDR3nt: TGTGCCAGCAGCAGCAATCGGGATAGCACAGATACGCAGTATTTT; CDR3aa: CASSSNRDSTDTQYF
len: 14; d_gene: .; j_gene: TRBJ2-3; v_gene: TRBV25-1; abundance: once; CDR3nt: TGTGCCAGCAGCCCCTGGGGGCTAGCAGATACGCAGTATTTT; CDR3aa: CASSPWGLADTQYF
len: 13; d_gene: .; j_gene: TRBJ2-5; v_gene: TRBV5-5; abundance: .; CDR3nt: TGTGCCAGCAGCCTACGAGGAGAAGAGACCCAGTACTTC; CDR3aa: CASSLRGEETQYF
len: 10; d_gene: .; j_gene: TRBJ1-1; v_gene: TRBV29-1; abundance: .; CDR3nt: TGCAGCGTCGCTAACACTGAAGCTTTCTTT; CDR3aa: CSVANTEAFF
len: 16; d_gene: TRBD1; j_gene: TRBJ2-1; v_gene: TRBV9; abundance: once; CDR3nt: TGTGCCAGCAGCGCAAGTACCGGGACAGGGGGCAATGAGCAGTTCTTC; CDR3aa: CASSASTGTGGNEQFF
len: 14; d_gene: .; j_gene: TRBJ2-1; v_gene: TRBV28; abundance: once; CDR3nt: TGTGCCAGCAGTTCCCGACGGATATACAATGAGCAGTTCTTC; CDR3aa: CASSSRRIYNEQFF
len: 14; d_gene: TRBD1; j_gene: TRBJ2-4; v_gene: TRBV28; abundance: .; CDR3nt: TGTGCCAGCAGCTACGGGACAGGGAAAGGCATTCAGTACTTC; CDR3aa: CASSYGTGKGIQYF
len: 14; d_gene: .; j_gene: TRBJ1-1; v_gene: TRBV30; abundance: .; CDR3nt: TGTGCCCTCCGGGGGGGGTTGGCGAACACTGAAGCTTTCTTT; CDR3aa: CALRGGLANTEAFF
len: 16; d_gene: .; j_gene: TRBJ2-5; v_gene: TRBV7-9; abundance: .; CDR3nt: TGTGCCAGCAGCTTCTCAGTACGGCAGGGGAAAGAGACCCAGTACTTC; CDR3aa: CASSFSVRQGKETQYF
len: 15; d_gene: .; j_gene: TRBJ2-7; v_gene: TRBV30; abundance: .; CDR3nt: TGTGCCTGGATATCCGCCGAGGCGCGGGGCTACGAGCAGTACTTC; CDR3aa: CAWISAEARGYEQYF
len: 16; d_gene: TRBD2; j_gene: TRBJ2-3; v_gene: TRBV9; abundance: .; CDR3nt: TGTGCCAGCAGCGTAGAGGGTCTAGCGGGCACAGATACGCAGTATTTT; CDR3aa: CASSVEGLAGTDTQYF
len: 12; d_gene: TRBD2; j_gene: TRBJ2-3; v_gene: TRBV27; abundance: .; CDR3nt: TGTGCCAGCAGTTTTGGGGGGGTTACGCAGTATTTT; CDR3aa: CASSFGGVTQYF
len: 15; d_gene: TRBD1; j_gene: TRBJ2-7; v_gene: TRBV27; abundance: .; CDR3nt: TGTGCCAGCAGTCCATTCCGGGACAGTCGAACCGAGCAGTACTTC; CDR3aa: CASSPFRDSRTEQYF
len: 14; d_gene: .; j_gene: TRBJ1-2; v_gene: TRBV27; abundance: .; CDR3nt: TGTGCCAGCAGGCTATCGGGTGTTTTCTATGGCTACACCTTC; CDR3aa: CASRLSGVFYGYTF
len: 16; d_gene: .; j_gene: TRBJ2-1; v_gene: TRBV7-6; abundance: .; CDR3nt: TGTGCCAGCAGCTTAGTTCCCCCGAGCTCCTACAATGAGCAGTTCTTC; CDR3aa: CASSLVPPSSYNEQFF
len: 16; d_gene: .; j_gene: TRBJ2-3; v_gene: TRBV21-1; abundance: .; CDR3nt: TGTGCCAGCAGCAAGACGTGGCCTGTAAGCACAGATACGCAGTATTTT; CDR3aa: CASSKTWPVSTDTQYF
len: 16; d_gene: TRBD1; j_gene: TRBJ1-4; v_gene: TRBV4-1; abundance: .; CDR3nt: TGCGCCAGCAGCCAAGGGACAGGGACTAGCGCTGAAAAACTGTTTTTT; CDR3aa: CASSQGTGTSAEKLFF
len: 16; d_gene: TRBD1; j_gene: TRBJ2-7; v_gene: TRBV27; abundance: .; CDR3nt: TGTGCCAGCAGTTTCCAACCGACAGGGCTCTCCTACGAGCAGTACTTC; CDR3aa: CASSFQPTGLSYEQYF
len: 14; d_gene: .; j_gene: TRBJ1-3; v_gene: TRBV28; abundance: once; CDR3nt: TGTGCCAGCAGTTCCCCTCGATTTGGAAACACCATATATTTT; CDR3aa: CASSSPRFGNTIYF
len: 14; d_gene: TRBD2; j_gene: TRBJ2-7; v_gene: TRBV6-5; abundance: once; CDR3nt: TGTGCCAGCAGGTGGGGGGAGGGCCCCGGCGAGCAGTACTTC; CDR3aa: CASRWGEGPGEQYF
len: 16; d_gene: TRBD2; j_gene: TRBJ2-7; v_gene: TRBV7-9; abundance: .; CDR3nt: TGTGCCAGCAGCACGACGACTAGCGGGAGGTCCTACGAGCAGTACTTC; CDR3aa: CASSTTTSGRSYEQYF
len: 12; d_gene: .; j_gene: TRBJ2-2; v_gene: TRBV29-1; abundance: .; CDR3nt: TGCAGCGTTGTTGTAAACACCGGGGAGCTGTTTTTT; CDR3aa: CSVVVNTGELFF
len: 18; d_gene: TRBD2; j_gene: TRBJ2-7; v_gene: TRBV5-1; abundance: .; CDR3nt: TGCGCCAGCAGCTTGGCGTCCGGGACTAGCGGGAGAGCCTACGAGCAGTACTTC; CDR3aa: CASSLASGTSGRAYEQYF